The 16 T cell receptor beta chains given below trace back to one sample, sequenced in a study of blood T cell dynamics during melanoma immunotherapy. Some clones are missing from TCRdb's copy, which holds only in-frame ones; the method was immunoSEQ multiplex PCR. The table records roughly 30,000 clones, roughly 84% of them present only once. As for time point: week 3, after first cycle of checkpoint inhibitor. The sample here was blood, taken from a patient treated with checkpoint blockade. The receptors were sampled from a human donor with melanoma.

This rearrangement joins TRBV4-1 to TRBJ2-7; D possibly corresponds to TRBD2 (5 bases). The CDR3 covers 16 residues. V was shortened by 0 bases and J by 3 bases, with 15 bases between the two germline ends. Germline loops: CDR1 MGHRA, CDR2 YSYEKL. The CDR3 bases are TGCGCCAGCAGCCAAGATCTCCCAGCGGCATTCTACGAGCAGTACTTC. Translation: CASSQDLPAAFYEQYF.

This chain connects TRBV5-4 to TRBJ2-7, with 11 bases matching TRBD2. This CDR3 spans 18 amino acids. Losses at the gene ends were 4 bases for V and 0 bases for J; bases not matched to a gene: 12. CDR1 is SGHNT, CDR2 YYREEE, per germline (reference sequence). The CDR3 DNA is TGTGCCAGCAGCCCCGGGACTAGCGGTGACCTAAGCTCCTACGAGCAGTACTTC. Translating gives CASSPGTSGDLSSYEQYF.

In nucleotides, the CDR3 is TGTGCCAGCAGCTCCCTGGACAGGGGAGGGTATGGCTACACCTTC. It yields the protein CASSSLDRGGYGYTF. The V gene is TRBV5-6, the J gene TRBJ1-2, with 9 bases lining up with TRBD1. The ends lost 3 bases at V and 5 bases at J; junction bases unmatched: 8. Germline assignment: CDR1 SGHDT and CDR2 YYEEEE. This CDR3 has 15 amino acids.

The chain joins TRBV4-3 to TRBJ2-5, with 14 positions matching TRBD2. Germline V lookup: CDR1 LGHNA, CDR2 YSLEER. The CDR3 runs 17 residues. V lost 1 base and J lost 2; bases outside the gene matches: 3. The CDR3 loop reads CASSQGLAGGKQETQYF. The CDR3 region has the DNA TGCGCCAGCAGCCAAGGACTAGCGGGGGGGAAACAAGAGACCCAGTACTTC.

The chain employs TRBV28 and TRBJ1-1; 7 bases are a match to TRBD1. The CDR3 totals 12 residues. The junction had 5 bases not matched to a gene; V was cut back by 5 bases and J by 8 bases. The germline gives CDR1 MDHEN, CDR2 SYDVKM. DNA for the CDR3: TGTGCCAGCAGTACATGGGACAGCGAAGCTTTCTTT. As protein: CASSTWDSEAFF.

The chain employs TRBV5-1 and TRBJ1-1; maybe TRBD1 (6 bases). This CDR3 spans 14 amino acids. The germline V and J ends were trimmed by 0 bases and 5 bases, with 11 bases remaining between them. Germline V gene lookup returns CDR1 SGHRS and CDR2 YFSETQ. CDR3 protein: CASSLARGRTEAFF. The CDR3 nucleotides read TGCGCCAGCAGCTTGGCCAGGGGAAGGACTGAAGCTTTCTTT.

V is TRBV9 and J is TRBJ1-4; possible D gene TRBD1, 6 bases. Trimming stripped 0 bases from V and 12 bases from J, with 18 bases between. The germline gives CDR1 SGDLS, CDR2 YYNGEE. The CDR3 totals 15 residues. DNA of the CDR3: TGTGCCAGCAGCGTAGGTGGGGGCCCCATGAAGGAACTGTTTTTT. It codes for CASSVGGGPMKELFF.

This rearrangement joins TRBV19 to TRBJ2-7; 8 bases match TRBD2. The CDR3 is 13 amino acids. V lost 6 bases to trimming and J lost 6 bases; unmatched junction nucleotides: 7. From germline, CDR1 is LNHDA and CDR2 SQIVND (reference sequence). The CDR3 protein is CASSLPSGSEQYF. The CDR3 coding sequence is TGTGCCAGTAGCCTACCAAGCGGGAGCGAGCAGTACTTC.

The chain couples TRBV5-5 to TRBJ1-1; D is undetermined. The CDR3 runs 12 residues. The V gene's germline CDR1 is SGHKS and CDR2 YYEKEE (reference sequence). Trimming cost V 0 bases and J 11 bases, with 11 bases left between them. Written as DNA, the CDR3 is TGTGCCAGCAGCTTGGATCGCCTGGGGGCTTTCTTT. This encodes CASSLDRLGAFF.

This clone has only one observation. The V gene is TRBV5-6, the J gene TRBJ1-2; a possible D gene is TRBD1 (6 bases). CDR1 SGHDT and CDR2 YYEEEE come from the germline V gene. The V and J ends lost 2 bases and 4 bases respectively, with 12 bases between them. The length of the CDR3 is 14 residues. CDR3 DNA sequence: TGTGCCAGCAGCTTACTACAGACAGGCTATGGCTACACCTTC. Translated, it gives CASSLLQTGYGYTF.

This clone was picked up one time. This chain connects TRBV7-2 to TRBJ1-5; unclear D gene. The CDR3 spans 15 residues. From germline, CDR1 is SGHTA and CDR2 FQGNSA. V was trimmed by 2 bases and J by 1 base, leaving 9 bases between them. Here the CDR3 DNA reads TGTGCCAGCAGCTTAACGGTATTAAGCAATCAGCCCCAGCATTTT. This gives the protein CASSLTVLSNQPQHF.

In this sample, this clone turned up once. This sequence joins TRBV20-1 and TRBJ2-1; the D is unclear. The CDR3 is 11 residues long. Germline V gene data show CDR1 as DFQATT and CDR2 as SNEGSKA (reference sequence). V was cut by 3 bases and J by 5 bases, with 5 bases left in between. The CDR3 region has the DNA TGCAGTGCTAGTCTGGACAATGAGCAGTTCTTC. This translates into CSASLDNEQFF.

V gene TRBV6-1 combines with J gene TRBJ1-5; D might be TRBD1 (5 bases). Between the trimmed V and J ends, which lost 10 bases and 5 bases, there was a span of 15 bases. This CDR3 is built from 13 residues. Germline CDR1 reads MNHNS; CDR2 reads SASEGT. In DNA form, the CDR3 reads TGTGCCATTCTAGATGACAGCCATCAGCCCCAGCATTTT. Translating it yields CAILDDSHQPQHF.

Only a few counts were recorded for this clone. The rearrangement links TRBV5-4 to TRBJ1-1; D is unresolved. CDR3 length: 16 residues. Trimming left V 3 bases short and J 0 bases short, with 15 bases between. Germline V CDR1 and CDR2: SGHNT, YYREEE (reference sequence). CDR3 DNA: TGTGCCAGCAGCTCCCGTAGGTGGAATATGAACACTGAAGCTTTCTTT. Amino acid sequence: CASSSRRWNMNTEAFF.

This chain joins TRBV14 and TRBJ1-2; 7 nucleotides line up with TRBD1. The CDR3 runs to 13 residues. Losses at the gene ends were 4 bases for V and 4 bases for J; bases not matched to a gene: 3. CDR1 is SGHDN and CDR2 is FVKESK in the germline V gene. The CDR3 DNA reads TGTGCCAGCAGCCTCGACAGGGTCTATGGCTACACCTTC. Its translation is CASSLDRVYGYTF.

The CDR3 loop reads CASSLDPSASSYEQYF. The CDR3 nucleotides read TGCGCCAGCAGCTTGGATCCTAGCGCTAGCTCCTACGAGCAGTACTTC. The V call is TRBV5-1, the J call TRBJ2-7; D may be TRBD2 (6 bases). Germline CDR1 SGHRS, CDR2 YFSETQ. The CDR3 totals 16 residues. With 0 bases removed from V and 0 bases from J, the gap between germline ends came to 13 bases.